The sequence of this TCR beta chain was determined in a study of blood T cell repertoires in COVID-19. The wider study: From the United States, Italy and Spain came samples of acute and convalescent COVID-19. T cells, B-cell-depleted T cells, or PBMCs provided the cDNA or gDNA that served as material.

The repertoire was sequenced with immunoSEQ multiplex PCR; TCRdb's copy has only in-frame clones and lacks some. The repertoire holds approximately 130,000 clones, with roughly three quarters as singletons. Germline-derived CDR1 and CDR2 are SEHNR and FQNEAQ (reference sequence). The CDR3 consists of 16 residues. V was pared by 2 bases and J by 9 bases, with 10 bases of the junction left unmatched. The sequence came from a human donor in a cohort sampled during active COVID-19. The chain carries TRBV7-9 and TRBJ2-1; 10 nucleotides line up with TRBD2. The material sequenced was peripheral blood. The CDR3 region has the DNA TGTGCCAGCAGCTTAAGGGCGGTCCTAGCGGGGGTTGAGCAGTTCTTC. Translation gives CASSLRAVLAGVEQFF.